This T cell receptor (beta chain) was retrieved from a study of blood T cell repertoires in COVID-19. Turning to the study itself: Both acute and convalescent COVID-19 samples were obtained from the United States, Italy and Spain. In each case, the material was cDNA or gDNA derived from T cells, B-cell-depleted T cells, or PBMCs.

As processed by the authors: Estimation of nucleated cell counts relied on the amplification of reference gene primers. Clones were read by immunoSEQ multiplex PCR, and TCRdb kept only the in-frame ones, dropping some. V and J calls and clone size come straight from that table; D and trimming were deduced from the DNA. This sample has 100,000 or so clones, with 55% to 75% found just once. Germline V gene data show CDR1 as SEHNR and CDR2 as FQNEAQ (reference sequence). The CDR3 has 13 amino acids. The V and J ends lost 5 bases and 10 bases, in that order; junction bases with no gene match: 8. Sequenced sample: peripheral blood. The sequence was collected from a woman over 75 with acute or convalescent COVID-19. The J gene is TRBJ1-5, the V gene TRBV7-9; 7 positions match TRBD1. CDR3 amino acids: CASSHGTEKPQHF. For the CDR3, the DNA is TGTGCCAGCAGCCACGGGACAGAAAAACCCCAGCATTTT.